Following are 5 T cell receptor beta chains from one sample sequenced in a study of cytomegalovirus exposure and HLA in healthy donors. Use of 60 Vbeta and 13 Jbeta primers characterized the PCR. The assay was immunoSEQ multiplex PCR, and TCRdb's table has in-frame clones only and misses some. The ten most abundant clones cover under 1.3% of a sample with some 120,000 clones. The specimen sequenced was PBMCs. The receptors derive from a man aged 18 to 35 in good health and CMV-seronegative.

The rearrangement uses TRBV30 and TRBJ2-1; TRBD2 aligns across 13 bases. V gave up 6 bases and J gave up 6 bases; unmatched junction bases: 11. CDR3 length: 16 residues. Germline V gives CDR1 GTSNPN, CDR2 SVGIG (reference sequence). This chain's CDR3 is CACDDWTSGRGNEQFF. CDR3 DNA sequence: TGTGCCTGCGACGACTGGACTAGCGGGAGAGGCAATGAGCAGTTCTTC.

This chain joins TRBV5-4 and TRBJ2-2; TRBD2 matches 7 bases. Looked up from germline, CDR1 is SGHNT and CDR2 is YYREEE (reference sequence). The CDR3 is made up of 15 amino acids. The V gene end was trimmed by 7 bases and the J gene end by 0 bases; junction bases not matched to a gene: 6. This CDR3 is CASFPGLTNTGELFF. The CDR3, as DNA: TGTGCCAGCTTTCCGGGACTAACGAACACCGGGGAGCTGTTTTTT.

This chain links TRBV4-1 with TRBJ1-1; D may be TRBD1 (5 bases). With 1 base removed from V and 1 base from J, the gap between germline ends came to 19 bases. The CDR3 runs 18 residues. The germline CDR1 and CDR2 sequences are MGHRA and YSYEKL. The CDR3 DNA reads as TGCGCCAGCAGCCAAGGCTCCCTCGCTGCAGGGCCGAACACTGAAGCTTTCTTT. Its translation is CASSQGSLAAGPNTEAFF.

The chain recombines TRBV30 with TRBJ2-1; 7 bases fit TRBD1. Germline lookup yields CDR1 GTSNPN and CDR2 SVGIG (reference sequence). Trimming took 7 bases from V and 12 from J; bases not matched to a gene: 9. The CDR3 loop spans 11 amino acids. The chain's CDR3 is CASAGGTGQFF. CDR3 DNA sequence: TGTGCCTCGGCAGGGGGAACTGGGCAGTTCTTC. The whole variable domain, remainder taken from reference TRBV30 and TRBJ2-1, is SQTIHQWPATLVQPVGSPLSLECTVEGTSNPNLYWYRQAAGRGLQLLFYSVGIGQISSEVPQNLSASRPQDRQFILSSKKLLLSDSGFYLCASAGGTGQFFGPGTRLTVL.

This rearrangement joins TRBV11-3 to TRBJ1-1; possibly TRBD1 for D (5 bases). V lost 2 bases and J lost 3, with 13 bases in between. The CDR3 length is 15 residues. From germline, CDR1 is SGHNT and CDR2 YENEEA. The DNA for the CDR3 is TGTGCCAGCAGCTTATATGTAGGGGCGGACACTGAAGCTTTCTTT. Amino acid sequence: CASSLYVGADTEAFF.